A single sample is the source of the 23 T cell receptor beta chains below, sequenced in a study of blood T cells in healthy people across ages (dated by TCRdb to between 2015 and 2017). The receptor library was made with 5' RACE. The sequencing machine was an Illumina HiSeq 2500. A second PCR of about 7 to 12 cycles was run with a J-beta primer mix and a sample-barcoded 5' primer. The raw public data were reprocessed by TCRdb itself: fastp quality trimming at Q25, MiXCR clonotype calling, in-frame beta chains only. Entries are consolidated by CDR3 protein sequence, retaining the most common genes and DNA. Here the sample has about 620,000 distinct CDR3 sequences; about 21% occur a single time. 3.5% to 4% of the sample is taken by the ten largest. The sample was blood. These TCRs come from a man aged 70 or older in good health.

This clonotype was seen many times. The chain couples TRBV11-2 to TRBJ2-1; 14 bases are a match to TRBD2. This CDR3 comprises 15 residues. The J segment lost 7 bases and the V segment lost 5 bases, leaving 4 bases of the junction unmatched. Germline V CDR1 and CDR2: SGHAT, FQNNGV. Here the CDR3 reads CASSQGLAGDNEQFF. For the CDR3, the DNA is TGTGCCAGCAGCCAGGGACTAGCGGGAGATAATGAGCAGTTCTTC.

The DNA for the CDR3 is TGTGCCAGCAGTTTCCGAAACATGTATTACGAGCAGTACTTC. Translation gives CASSFRNMYYEQYF. The V call is TRBV28, the J call TRBJ2-7; D call uncertain. Germline CDR1 and CDR2: MDHEN and SYDVKM. V shed 3 bases and J shed 4 bases, with 13 bases lying between them. This CDR3 comprises 14 residues.

The chain recombines TRBV3-1 with TRBJ1-1; D perhaps matches TRBD1 (6 bases). Trimming stripped 3 bases from V and 3 bases from J, with 11 bases between. The CDR3 length is 14 residues. Per germline, CDR1 LGHDT and CDR2 YNNKEL (reference sequence). The CDR3 nucleotides are TGTGCCAGCAGCCAGGTCAACAGGGACACTGAAGCTTTCTTT. Protein product: CASSQVNRDTEAFF.

This clonotype was observed a few times. The genes are TRBV9 and TRBJ2-2; 10 bases line up with TRBD1. CDR3 length: 16 residues. V shed 3 bases and J 3 bases; nucleotides not matched to a gene: 5. From germline, CDR1 is SGDLS and CDR2 YYNGEE. CDR3 DNA: TGTGCCAGCAGCGCGGACAGGGGGTATTACACCGGGGAGCTGTTTTTT. It is translated as CASSADRGYYTGELFF.

This clonotype has a handful of counts. This chain uses TRBV28 with TRBJ2-7; TRBD1 agrees at 7 bases. V lost 4 bases and J lost 4; bases outside the gene matches: 7. The CDR3 consists of 14 residues. Germline CDR1 and CDR2: MDHEN and SYDVKM. The CDR3 DNA reads TGTGCCAGCAGTTCGGCGACAGGGCTTTACGAGCAGTACTTC. As protein: CASSSATGLYEQYF.

This clonotype was recorded many times. The chain links TRBV30 to TRBJ2-4; a weak D match, TRBD1 (6 bases). The CDR3 sequence is 11 residues long. Trimming pared 4 bases from V and 8 bases from J, leaving 9 bases between. In germline, CDR1 is GTSNPN, CDR2 SVGIG (reference sequence). The CDR3 loop is CAWTGADIQYF. CDR3 bases: TGTGCCTGGACAGGGGCGGACATTCAGTACTTC.

This clonotype was counted ten times or more. J is TRBJ2-7 and V is TRBV7-9; D not resolved. Germline V gene data show CDR1 as SEHNR and CDR2 as FQNEAQ (reference sequence). The CDR3 is made up of 12 amino acids. Trimming shortened V by 3 bases and J by 1 base, and 4 bases separated the two germline ends. This CDR3 is CASSFHSYEQYF. The CDR3 coding sequence is TGTGCCAGCAGCTTTCATTCCTACGAGCAGTACTTC. Supplemented by reference TRBV7-9 and TRBJ2-7, the full variable domain reads DTGVSQNPRHKITKRGQNVTFRCDPISEHNRLYWYRQTLGQGPEFLTYFQNEAQLEKSRLLSDRFSAERPKGSFSTLEIQRTEQGDSAMYLCASSFHSYEQYFGPGTRLTVT.

The V call is TRBV20-1, the J call TRBJ2-5; 11 bases map to TRBD2. The better agreement between TRBJ2-7 and the DNA end casts doubt on the J call. CDR1 DFQATT and CDR2 SNEGSKA come from the germline V gene (reference sequence). The CDR3 contains 15 residues. In nucleotides, the CDR3 is TGCAGTGCTAGAGAAACTAGCGGGAGTATCTACGAGCAGTACTTC. Residues: CSARETSGSIYEQYF.

This chain connects TRBV14 to TRBJ1-1; D gene unclear. From germline, CDR1 is SGHDN and CDR2 FVKESK. The CDR3 loop spans 13 amino acids. Trimming took 3 bases from V and 5 from J, leaving 10 bases between them. CDR3 in DNA: TGTGCCAGCAGCCATCCCGGGTGGACTGAAGCTTTCTTT. Amino acid sequence: CASSHPGWTEAFF. Variable domain in full (rest from reference TRBV14 and TRBJ1-1): EAGVTQFPSHSVIEKGQTVTLRCDPISGHDNLYWYRRVMGKEIKFLLHFVKESKQDESGMPNNRFLAERTGGTYSTLKVQPAELEDSGVYFCASSHPGWTEAFFGQGTRLTVV.

The sample holds many counts of this clonotype. This chain links TRBV20-1 with TRBJ2-3, with a possible D match to TRBD2 (6 bases). The germline V gene encodes CDR1 DFQATT and CDR2 SNEGSKA (reference sequence). The CDR3 is made up of 14 amino acids. The ends were cut back, 2 bases at V and 5 bases at J, with 14 bases in the middle. CDR3 nucleotides: TGCAGTGCTAGACCCCGGAGGGCCCTAGATACGCAGTATTTT. It yields the protein CSARPRRALDTQYF.

This clonotype was detected a few times. The genes are TRBV7-2 and TRBJ2-3; 12 bases are shared with TRBD2. The CDR3 is 17 amino acids. The germline V gene encodes CDR1 SGHTA and CDR2 FQGNSA. Unmatched junction bases numbered 8, after V lost 1 base and J lost 6 bases. CDR3 sequence (DNA): TGTGCCAGCAGCTTAGTTCTAGCGGGAGGGCTCCGGGATACGCAGTATTTT. Residues: CASSLVLAGGLRDTQYF.

The J gene is TRBJ1-2, the V gene TRBV6-5; no reliable D call. V was trimmed by 10 bases and J by 4 bases, leaving 16 bases between them. The CDR3 contains 13 residues. The germline CDR1 and CDR2 sequences are MNHEY and SVGAGI. CDR3 nucleotides: TGTGCCACTAAACCGTTGACCTCCTATGGCTACACCTTC. Encoded protein: CATKPLTSYGYTF.

This clonotype was seen many times. The J gene is TRBJ2-7, the V gene TRBV20-1, with D unclear. The CDR3 is made up of 13 amino acids. The V end was cut by 5 bases, the J end by 2 bases, with 13 bases between. Germline CDR1 is DFQATT and CDR2 is SNEGSKA (reference sequence). The DNA for the CDR3 is TGCAGTGCTGGCGGACGGGCCGCCTACGAGCAGTACTTC. Translation gives CSAGGRAAYEQYF.

This clonotype has just a few counts. V gene TRBV27 combines with J gene TRBJ2-5; TRBD1 agrees at 8 bases. Germline V gene lookup returns CDR1 MNHEY and CDR2 SMNVEV (reference sequence). Trimming removed 5 bases from V and 2 bases from J; junction bases left unmatched: 10. This CDR3 is built from 16 residues. CDR3 nucleotide sequence: TGTGCCAGCAGTATACAGGGGGTAGTCCCACAAGAGACCCAGTACTTC. Translated: CASSIQGVVPQETQYF.

The chain links TRBV7-2 to TRBJ2-1; possibly TRBD1 for D (5 bases). Trimming left V 10 bases short and J 6 bases short, with 16 bases between. Germline V gene sequence: CDR1 SGHTA, CDR2 FQGNSA. This CDR3 is 13 amino acids long. The CDR3 bases are TGTGCCAAACGGCAGGGCTCGGGCAATGAGCAGTTCTTC. This translates into CAKRQGSGNEQFF.

The chain is built from TRBV6-5 and TRBJ1-2, with a possible D match to TRBD1 (5 bases). The CDR3 covers 15 residues. V shed 0 bases and J shed 4 bases, with 12 bases lying between them. In germline, CDR1 is MNHEY, CDR2 SVGAGI. This CDR3 reads CASSYSNQGSYGYTF. For the CDR3, the DNA is TGTGCCAGCAGTTACTCGAACCAGGGCAGCTATGGCTACACCTTC.

This clonotype has only a few counts. The chain carries TRBV7-2 and TRBJ2-3, with no clear D. CDR3 length: 13 residues. V lost 5 bases and J 4 bases, leaving 10 bases between the germline ends. Germline CDR1 SGHTA, CDR2 FQGNSA. The CDR3 DNA reads as TGTGCCAGCAGCCCACGCTTTTCAGATACGCAGTATTTT. Its protein is CASSPRFSDTQYF. Together with reference TRBV7-2 and TRBJ2-3, the CDR3 gives the full variable domain: GAGVSQSPSNKVTEKGKDVELRCDPISGHTALYWYRQSLGQGLEFLIYFQGNSAPDKSGLPSDRFSAERTGGSVSTLTIQRTQQEDSAVYLCASSPRFSDTQYFGPGTRLTVL.

This clonotype has more than one count but fewer than ten. The chain employs TRBV20-1 and TRBJ1-2; D uncertain. Germline values: CDR1 DFQATT, CDR2 SNEGSKA (reference sequence). Trimming stripped 6 bases from V and 2 bases from J, with 13 bases between. The CDR3 extends over 13 amino acids. The CDR3 reads CSATGGSNYGYTF. The DNA for the CDR3 is TGCAGTGCCACCGGCGGCAGCAACTATGGCTACACCTTC.

The genes are TRBV29-1 and TRBJ1-2; D perhaps matches TRBD1 (6 bases). The germline V gene has CDR1 SQVTM and CDR2 ANQGSEA. The germline V and J ends were trimmed by 5 bases and 4 bases, with 11 bases remaining between them. The CDR3 has 12 residues. CDR3 amino acids: CSVTGSLYGYTF. The CDR3 nucleotides read TGCAGCGTTACAGGGTCCCTCTATGGCTACACCTTC. Looking up the rest from reference TRBV29-1 and TRBJ1-2 gives the full variable domain: SAVISQKPSRDICQRGTSLTIQCQVDSQVTMMFWYRQQPGQSLTLIATANQGSEATYESGFVIDKFPISRPNLTFSTLTVSNMSPEDSSIYLCSVTGSLYGYTFGSGTRLTVV.

This clonotype was detected many times. The V gene is TRBV20-1, the J gene TRBJ2-7, with TRBD2 identical over 7 bases. This CDR3 is built from 13 residues. J was trimmed by 2 bases and V by 4 bases; bases with no gene match: 5. CDR1 and CDR2 (germline): DFQATT, SNEGSKA (reference sequence). CDR3 bases: TGCAGTGCTATCGGTCTAGCGGCCTACGAGCAGTACTTC. It encodes CSAIGLAAYEQYF.

The J gene is TRBJ1-4, the V gene TRBV7-6; D is ambiguous. The CDR3 extends over 15 amino acids. Germline values: CDR1 SGHVS, CDR2 FNYEAQ. Trimming stripped 1 base from V and 4 bases from J, with 10 bases between. The CDR3 DNA follows: TGTGCCAGCAGCTTAGGTGCCGGGGTTAATGAAAAACTGTTTTTT. Protein: CASSLGAGVNEKLFF.

The V gene is TRBV11-1, the J gene TRBJ2-1; D remains unclear. Trimming shortened V by 4 bases and J by 7 bases, and 11 bases separated the two germline ends. This CDR3 is 13 amino acids long. CDR1 is SGHAT, CDR2 FQDESV, per germline (reference sequence). CDR3 coding DNA: TGTGCCAGCAGCTACAGACTGGAAAATGAGCAGTTCTTC. It yields the protein CASSYRLENEQFF.

At least ten counts were recorded for this clonotype. CDR3 nucleotides: TGTGCCAGCAGCTCTTCGGGACAAGGCTACGAGCAGTACTTC. Its protein is CASSSSGQGYEQYF. This chain links TRBV7-9 with TRBJ2-7; a weak D match, TRBD1 (6 bases). The CDR3 extends over 14 amino acids. CDR1 is SEHNR, CDR2 FQNEAQ, per germline (reference sequence). V lost 4 bases and J 3 bases, leaving 13 bases between the germline ends.